This TCR beta chain comes out of a study of control samples from healthy donors and cancer patients. Method: immunoSEQ multiplex PCR; TCRdb's copy keeps in-frame clones and lacks some. The sample records tens of thousands of clones, about 90% being singletons. This clone was recorded a few times. Germline trimming cut 6 bases from V and 2 bases from J; bases unmatched to any gene: 3. The CDR3 covers 15 residues. Germline CDR1 reads SGHTA; CDR2 reads FQGNSA. This TCR came from a man aged 50 to 60 in good health. The chain couples TRBV7-2 to TRBJ2-1; the match to TRBD2 covers 11 bases. The sample was blood. This CDR3 reads CASSIAGGAYNEQFF. In DNA, the CDR3 is TGTGCCAGCAGTATAGCGGGAGGGGCCTACAATGAGCAGTTCTTC.